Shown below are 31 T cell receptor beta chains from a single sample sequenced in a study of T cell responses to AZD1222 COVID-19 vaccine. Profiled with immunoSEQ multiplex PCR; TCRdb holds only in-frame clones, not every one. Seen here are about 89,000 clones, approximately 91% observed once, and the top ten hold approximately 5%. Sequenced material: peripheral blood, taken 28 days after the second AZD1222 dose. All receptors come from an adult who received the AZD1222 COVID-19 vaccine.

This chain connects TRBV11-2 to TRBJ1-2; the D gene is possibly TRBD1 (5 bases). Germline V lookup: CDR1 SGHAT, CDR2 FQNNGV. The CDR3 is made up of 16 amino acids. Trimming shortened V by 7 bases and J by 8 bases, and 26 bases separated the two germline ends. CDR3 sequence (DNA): TGTGCCAGCACCCATACGACCGGGACCTCCCTTCGGGGCTACACCTTC. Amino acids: CASTHTTGTSLRGYTF.

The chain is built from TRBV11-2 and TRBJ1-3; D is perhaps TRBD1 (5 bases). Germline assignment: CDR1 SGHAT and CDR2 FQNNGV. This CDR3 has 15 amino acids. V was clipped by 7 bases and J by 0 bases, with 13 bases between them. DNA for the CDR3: TGTGCCAGCACCCTAGACAGTAGCTCTGGAAACACCATATATTTT. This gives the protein CASTLDSSSGNTIYF.

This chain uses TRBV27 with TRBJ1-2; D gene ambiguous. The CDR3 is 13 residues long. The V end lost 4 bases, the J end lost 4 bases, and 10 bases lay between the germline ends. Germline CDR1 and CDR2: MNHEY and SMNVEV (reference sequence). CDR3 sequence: CASSSPPTYGYTF. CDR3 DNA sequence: TGTGCCAGCAGTTCCCCTCCCACCTATGGCTACACCTTC.

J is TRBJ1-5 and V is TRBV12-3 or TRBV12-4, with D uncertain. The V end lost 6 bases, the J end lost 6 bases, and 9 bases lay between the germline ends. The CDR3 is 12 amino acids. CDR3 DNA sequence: TGTGCCAGCAGAACCGGCATTCAGCCCCAGCATTTT. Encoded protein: CASRTGIQPQHF.

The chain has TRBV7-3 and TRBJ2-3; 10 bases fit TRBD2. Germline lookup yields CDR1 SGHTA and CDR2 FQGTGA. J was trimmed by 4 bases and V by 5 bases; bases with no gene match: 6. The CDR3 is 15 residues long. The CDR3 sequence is CASSPERGGPDTQYF. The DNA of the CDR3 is TGTGCCAGCAGCCCTGAGCGGGGGGGCCCAGATACGCAGTATTTT.

The CDR3 spells CASSPLGNTPNEQFF. The CDR3 DNA reads TGTGCCAGCAGCCCCTTGGGGAACACCCCCAATGAGCAGTTCTTC. The chain couples TRBV14 to TRBJ2-1; no reliable D call. CDR3 length: 15 residues. CDR1 and CDR2 from the germline V gene are SGHDN and FVKESK. Trimming took off 4 bases at V and 6 bases at J, with 16 bases between the two ends.

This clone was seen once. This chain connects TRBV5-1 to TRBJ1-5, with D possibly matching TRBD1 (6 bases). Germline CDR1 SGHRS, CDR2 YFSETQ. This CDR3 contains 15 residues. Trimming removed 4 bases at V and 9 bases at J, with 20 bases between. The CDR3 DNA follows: TGCGCCAGCAGCCCCGTGGGGGAGGGCAGGGGGCCCCAGCATTTT. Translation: CASSPVGEGRGPQHF.

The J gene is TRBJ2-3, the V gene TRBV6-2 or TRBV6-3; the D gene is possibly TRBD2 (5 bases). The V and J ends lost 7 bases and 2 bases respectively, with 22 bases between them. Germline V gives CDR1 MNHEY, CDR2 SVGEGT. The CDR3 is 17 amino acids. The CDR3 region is CASTPGLGRVSTDTQYF. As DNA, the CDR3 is TGTGCCAGCACCCCCGGACTGGGCCGGGTTTCCACAGATACGCAGTATTTT.

The CDR3, as DNA: TGTGCCAGCAGTTACCCTGGACAGGGTAATGAAAAACTGTTTTTT. Amino acid sequence: CASSYPGQGNEKLFF. The rearrangement joins TRBV6-6 to TRBJ1-4; 8 bases fit TRBD1. This CDR3 spans 15 amino acids. Unmatched junction bases numbered 3, after V lost 2 bases and J lost 4 bases. Per germline, CDR1 MNHNY and CDR2 SVGAGI (reference sequence).

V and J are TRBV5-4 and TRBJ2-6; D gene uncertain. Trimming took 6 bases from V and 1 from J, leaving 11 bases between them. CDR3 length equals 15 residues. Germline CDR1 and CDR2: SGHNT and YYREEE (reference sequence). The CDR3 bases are TGTGCCAGCACCCCGGTCGGATCTGGGGCCAACGTCCTGACTTTC. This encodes CASTPVGSGANVLTF.

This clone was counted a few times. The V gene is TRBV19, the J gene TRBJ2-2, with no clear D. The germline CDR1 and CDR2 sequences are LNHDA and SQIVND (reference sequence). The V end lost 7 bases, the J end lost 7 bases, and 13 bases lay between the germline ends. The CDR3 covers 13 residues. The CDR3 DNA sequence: TGTGCCAGTACAGCAACACTAAGCGGGGAGCTGTTTTTT. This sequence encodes CASTATLSGELFF.

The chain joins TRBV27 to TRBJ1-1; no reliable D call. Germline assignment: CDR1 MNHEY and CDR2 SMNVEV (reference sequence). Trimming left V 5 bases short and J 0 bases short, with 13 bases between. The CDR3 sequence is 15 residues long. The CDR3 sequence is CASSKKATMNTEAFF. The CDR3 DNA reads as TGTGCCAGCAGTAAAAAAGCCACTATGAACACTGAAGCTTTCTTT.

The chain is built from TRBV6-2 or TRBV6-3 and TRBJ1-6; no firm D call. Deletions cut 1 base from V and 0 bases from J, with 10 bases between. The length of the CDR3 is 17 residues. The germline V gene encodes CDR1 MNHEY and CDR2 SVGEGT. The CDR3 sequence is CASSYLARSSYNSPLHF. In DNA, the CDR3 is TGTGCCAGCAGTTACTTGGCCCGGAGCTCCTATAATTCACCCCTCCACTTT.

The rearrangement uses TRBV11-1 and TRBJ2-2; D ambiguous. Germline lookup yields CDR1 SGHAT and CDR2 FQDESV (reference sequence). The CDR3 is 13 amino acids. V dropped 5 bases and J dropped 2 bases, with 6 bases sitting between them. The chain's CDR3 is CASSMTNTGELFF. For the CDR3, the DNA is TGTGCCAGCAGCATGACCAACACCGGGGAGCTGTTTTTT.

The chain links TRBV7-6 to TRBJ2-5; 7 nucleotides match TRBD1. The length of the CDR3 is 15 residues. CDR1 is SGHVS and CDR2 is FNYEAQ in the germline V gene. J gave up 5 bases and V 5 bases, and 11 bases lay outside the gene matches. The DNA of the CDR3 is TGTGCCAGCAGCCCACAGGGGCTTCCCGGGGAGACCCAGTACTTC. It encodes CASSPQGLPGETQYF.

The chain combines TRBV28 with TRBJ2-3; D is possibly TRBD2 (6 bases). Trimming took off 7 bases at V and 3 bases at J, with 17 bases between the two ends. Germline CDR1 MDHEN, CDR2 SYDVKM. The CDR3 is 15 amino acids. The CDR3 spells CASTPPRGRTDTQYF. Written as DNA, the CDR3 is TGTGCCAGCACCCCCCCTCGGGGGAGGACAGATACGCAGTATTTT.

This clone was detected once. Here the CDR3 reads CAINEGQREAFF. The CDR3, as DNA: TGTGCCATCAACGAAGGACAGCGCGAGGCTTTCTTT. The V gene is TRBV10-3, the J gene TRBJ1-1; D possibly corresponds to TRBD1 (6 bases). In germline, CDR1 is ENHRY, CDR2 SYGVKD. Trimming cost V 7 bases and J 11 bases, with 17 bases left between them. The CDR3 consists of 12 residues.

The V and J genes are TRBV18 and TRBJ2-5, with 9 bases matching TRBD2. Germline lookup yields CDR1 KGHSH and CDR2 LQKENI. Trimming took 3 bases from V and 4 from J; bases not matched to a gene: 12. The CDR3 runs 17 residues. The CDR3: CASSPLGGGAAGETQYF. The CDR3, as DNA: TGTGCCAGCTCACCTCTCGGCGGGGGGGCCGCGGGAGAGACCCAGTACTTC.

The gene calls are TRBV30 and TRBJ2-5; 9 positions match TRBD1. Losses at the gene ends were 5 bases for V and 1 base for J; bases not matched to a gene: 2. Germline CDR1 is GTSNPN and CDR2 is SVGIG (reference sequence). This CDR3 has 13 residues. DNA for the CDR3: TGTGCCTGGGAGGACAGGGGCCAAGAGACCCAGTACTTC. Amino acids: CAWEDRGQETQYF.

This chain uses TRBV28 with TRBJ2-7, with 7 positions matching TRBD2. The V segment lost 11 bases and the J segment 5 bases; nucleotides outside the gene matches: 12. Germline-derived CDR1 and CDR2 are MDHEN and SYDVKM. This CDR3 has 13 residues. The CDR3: CAGTRGGHDEQYF. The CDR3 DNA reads TGTGCCGGTACTCGCGGGGGTCACGACGAGCAGTACTTC.

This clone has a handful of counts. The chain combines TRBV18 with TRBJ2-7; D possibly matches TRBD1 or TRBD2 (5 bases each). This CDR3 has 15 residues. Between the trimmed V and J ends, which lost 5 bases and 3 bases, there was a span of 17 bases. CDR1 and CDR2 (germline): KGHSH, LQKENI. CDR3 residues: CASSSIGASYYEQYF. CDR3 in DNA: TGTGCCAGCTCATCTATCGGGGCCAGCTACTACGAGCAGTACTTC.

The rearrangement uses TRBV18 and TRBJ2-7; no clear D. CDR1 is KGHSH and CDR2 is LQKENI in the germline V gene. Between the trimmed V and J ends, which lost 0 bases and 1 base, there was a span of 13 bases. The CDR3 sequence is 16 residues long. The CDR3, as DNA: TGTGCCAGCTCACCACCTTCGGCCGGAGTGTCCTACGAGCAGTACTTC. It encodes CASSPPSAGVSYEQYF.

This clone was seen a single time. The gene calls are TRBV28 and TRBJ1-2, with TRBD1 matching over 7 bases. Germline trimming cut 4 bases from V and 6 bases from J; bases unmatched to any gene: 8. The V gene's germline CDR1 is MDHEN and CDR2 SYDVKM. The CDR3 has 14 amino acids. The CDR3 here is CASSSPRTGDGYTF. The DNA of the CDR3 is TGTGCCAGCAGTTCCCCTCGTACAGGGGATGGCTACACCTTC.

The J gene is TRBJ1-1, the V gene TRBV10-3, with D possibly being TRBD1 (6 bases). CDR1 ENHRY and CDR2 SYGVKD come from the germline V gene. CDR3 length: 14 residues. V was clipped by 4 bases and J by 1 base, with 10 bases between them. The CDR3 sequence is CAISGGQTNTEAFF. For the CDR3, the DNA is TGTGCCATCAGTGGGGGACAAACGAACACTGAAGCTTTCTTT.

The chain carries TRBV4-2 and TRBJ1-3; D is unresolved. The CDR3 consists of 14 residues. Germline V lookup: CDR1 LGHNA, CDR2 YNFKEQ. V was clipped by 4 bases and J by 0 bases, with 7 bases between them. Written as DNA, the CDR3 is TGTGCCAGCAGCCTCACCGGCTCTGGAAACACCATATATTTT. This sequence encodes CASSLTGSGNTIYF.

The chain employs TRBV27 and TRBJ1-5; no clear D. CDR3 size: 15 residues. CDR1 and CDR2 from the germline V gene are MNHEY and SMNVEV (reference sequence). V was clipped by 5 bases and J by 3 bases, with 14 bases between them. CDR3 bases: TGTGCCAGCAGTCCTGACTGGACCTTCAATCAGCCCCAGCATTTT. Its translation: CASSPDWTFNQPQHF.

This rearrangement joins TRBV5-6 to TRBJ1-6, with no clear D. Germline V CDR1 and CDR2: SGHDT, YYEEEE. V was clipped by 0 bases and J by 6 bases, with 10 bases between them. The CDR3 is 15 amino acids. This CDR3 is CASSLEGRPNSPLHF. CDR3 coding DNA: TGTGCCAGCAGCTTGGAAGGGCGACCTAATTCACCCCTCCACTTT.

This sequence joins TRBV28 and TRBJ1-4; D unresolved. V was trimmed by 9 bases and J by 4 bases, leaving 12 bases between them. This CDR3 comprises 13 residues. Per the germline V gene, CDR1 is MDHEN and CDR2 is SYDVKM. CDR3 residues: CASVPGSNEKLFF. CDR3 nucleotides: TGTGCCAGTGTCCCGGGGAGTAATGAAAAACTGTTTTTT.

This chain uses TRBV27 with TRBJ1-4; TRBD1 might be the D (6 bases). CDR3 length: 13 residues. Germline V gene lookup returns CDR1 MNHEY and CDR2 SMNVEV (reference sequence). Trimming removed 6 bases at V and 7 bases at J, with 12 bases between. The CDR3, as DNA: TGTGCCAGCAGGGGACAAATTGGTGAAAAACTGTTTTTT. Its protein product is CASRGQIGEKLFF. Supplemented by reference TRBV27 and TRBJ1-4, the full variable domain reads EAQVTQNPRYLITVTGKKLTVTCSQNMNHEYMSWYRQDPGLGLRQIYYSMNVEVTDKGDVPEGYKVSRKEKRNFPLILESPSPNQTSLYFCASRGQIGEKLFFGSGTQLSVL.

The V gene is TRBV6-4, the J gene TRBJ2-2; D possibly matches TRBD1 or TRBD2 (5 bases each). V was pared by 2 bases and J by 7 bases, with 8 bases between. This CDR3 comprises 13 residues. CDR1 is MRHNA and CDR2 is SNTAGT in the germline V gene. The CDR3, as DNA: TGTGCCAGCAGTGACCGGGACGGCGGGGAGCTGTTTTTT. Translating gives CASSDRDGGELFF.

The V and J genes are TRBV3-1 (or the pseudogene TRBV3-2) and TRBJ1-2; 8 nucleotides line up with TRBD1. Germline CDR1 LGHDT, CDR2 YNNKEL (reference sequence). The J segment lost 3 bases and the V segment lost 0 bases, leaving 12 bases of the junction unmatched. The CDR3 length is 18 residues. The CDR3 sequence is CASSQEGTGYRGDYGYTF. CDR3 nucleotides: TGTGCCAGCAGCCAAGAAGGTACTGGGTACAGGGGGGACTATGGCTACACCTTC.